Below are 30 T cell receptor beta chains sequenced from a single sample in a study of T cells in localized non-small cell lung cancer. The assay was immunoSEQ multiplex PCR, and TCRdb's table has in-frame clones only and misses some. This sample carries about 52,000 clones, around nine tenths of them seen once, and the ten largest clones take about 16%. Sequencing used PBMCs, obtained before any cancer treatment. The receptors were gathered from a female donor with stage II lung adenocarcinoma.

V gene TRBV18 combines with J gene TRBJ2-7, with D perhaps matching TRBD2 (7 bases). Germline assignment: CDR1 KGHSH and CDR2 LQKENI. The CDR3 extends over 14 amino acids. Trimming shortened V by 3 bases and J by 2 bases, and 11 bases separated the two germline ends. The CDR3 DNA is TGTGCCAGCTCACCGGGAGGGGGGGCCTACGAGCAGTACTTC. It codes for CASSPGGGAYEQYF.

The rearrangement links TRBV11-1 to TRBJ2-7; D is unresolved. In germline, CDR1 is SGHAT, CDR2 FQDESV (reference sequence). V was clipped by 5 bases and J by 6 bases, with 14 bases between them. CDR3 length equals 13 residues. This chain's CDR3 is CASSIGLRTEQYF. CDR3 sequence (DNA): TGTGCCAGCAGCATAGGATTGCGGACCGAGCAGTACTTC.

The CDR3 nucleotides read TGTGCCAGCAGTTATGCAGGGGGCATCGCTGAAGCTTTCTTT. Its protein is CASSYAGGIAEAFF. The chain joins TRBV6-5 to TRBJ1-1, with 8 bases identical to TRBD1. Trimming removed 3 bases from V and 6 bases from J; junction bases left unmatched: 6. This CDR3 region has 14 residues. Germline lookup yields CDR1 MNHEY and CDR2 SVGAGI.

This clone appeared a single time. The V call is TRBV7-2, the J call TRBJ2-1; tentatively, D is TRBD1 (5 bases). Trimming left V 1 base short and J 1 base short, with 8 bases between. The CDR3 is made up of 15 amino acids. CDR1 is SGHTA and CDR2 is FQGNSA in the germline V gene. The CDR3 loop is CASSLDQGSYNEQFF. For the CDR3, the DNA is TGTGCCAGCAGCTTAGATCAGGGTTCCTACAATGAGCAGTTCTTC.

The V gene is TRBV25-1, the J gene TRBJ2-1; 13 bases are shared with TRBD2. Germline V gene lookup returns CDR1 MGHDK and CDR2 SYGVNS. The V segment lost 4 bases and the J segment 6 bases; nucleotides outside the gene matches: 6. This CDR3 contains 16 residues. CDR3 residues: CASSGRTSGGSNEQFF. CDR3 DNA: TGTGCCAGCAGTGGCCGGACTAGCGGGGGCTCCAATGAGCAGTTCTTC.

This chain links TRBV6-6 with TRBJ1-4; D is perhaps TRBD1 (5 bases). CDR3 length: 15 amino acids. In germline, CDR1 is MNHNY, CDR2 SVGAGI (reference sequence). V lost 0 bases and J lost 4, with 9 bases in between. This CDR3 is CASSYSGTLNEKLFF. CDR3 nucleotide sequence: TGTGCCAGCAGTTACTCCGGGACTCTTAATGAAAAACTGTTTTTT.

The J gene is TRBJ1-1, the V gene TRBV19, with TRBD1 matching 7 bases. The V gene end was trimmed by 4 bases and the J gene end by 0 bases; junction bases not matched to a gene: 8. The germline V gene encodes CDR1 LNHDA and CDR2 SQIVND (reference sequence). This CDR3 has 16 amino acids. In DNA, the CDR3 is TGTGCCAGTAGTACAGGGACAGCGACCGTGAACACTGAAGCTTTCTTT. Amino acid sequence: CASSTGTATVNTEAFF.

The chain recombines TRBV6-5 with TRBJ1-5; TRBD1 is a possible D gene (5 bases). The germline gives CDR1 MNHEY, CDR2 SVGAGI. V lost 0 bases, J lost 1 base, and 10 bases lay in between. This CDR3 is 16 amino acids long. In DNA form, the CDR3 reads TGTGCCAGCAGTTACTCTGGAGGGGCCAGCAATCAGCCCCAGCATTTT. As protein: CASSYSGGASNQPQHF.

In nucleotides, the CDR3 is TGCGCCAGCAGTTCCTCAGGGGTGCGGGAAAAACTGTTTTTT. Protein product: CASSSSGVREKLFF. The chain employs TRBV5-1 and TRBJ1-4; D is perhaps TRBD1 (6 bases). The CDR3 totals 14 residues. Germline CDR1 and CDR2: SGHRS and YFSETQ. The germline V and J ends were trimmed by 5 bases and 8 bases, with 16 bases remaining between them. Using reference TRBV5-1 and TRBJ1-4 for the parts outside the CDR3, the full variable domain is KAGVTQTPRYLIKTRGQQVTLSCSPISGHRSVSWYQQTPGQGLQFLFEYFSETQRNKGNFPGRFSGRQFSNSRSEMNVSTLELGDSALYLCASSSSGVREKLFFGSGTQLSVL.

V is TRBV14 and J is TRBJ1-4, with a weak D call TRBD1 (6 bases). There are 15 residues in the CDR3. The V gene's germline CDR1 is SGHDN and CDR2 FVKESK. V was cut by 4 bases and J by 6 bases, with 15 bases left in between. CDR3 sequence (DNA): TGTGCCAGCAGCCCCGGAGGGGGTCTTTATGAAAAACTGTTTTTT. The encoded protein is CASSPGGGLYEKLFF.

The rearrangement joins TRBV2 to TRBJ1-1, with a possible D match to TRBD1 (5 bases). The CDR3 has 15 residues. Germline loops: CDR1 SNHLY, CDR2 FYNNEI. With 4 bases removed from V and 1 base from J, the gap between germline ends came to 13 bases. The CDR3 protein is CASSGGGETNTEAFF. CDR3 nucleotide sequence: TGTGCCAGCAGTGGCGGGGGGGAAACGAACACTGAAGCTTTCTTT.

This rearrangement joins TRBV6-5 to TRBJ1-1; 8 nucleotides align to TRBD1. Unmatched junction bases numbered 9, after V lost 2 bases and J lost 4 bases. CDR1 is MNHEY and CDR2 is SVGAGI in the germline V gene. The CDR3 has 16 amino acids. The CDR3 DNA reads as TGTGCCAGCAGTTACAGTGGACAGGGAGGCGGCACTGAAGCTTTCTTT. It yields the protein CASSYSGQGGGTEAFF.

This rearrangement joins TRBV19 to TRBJ1-1; 12 nucleotides match TRBD1. After removal of 7 bases from V and 5 bases from J, the junction contained 11 bases not matched to a gene. Germline V gene sequence: CDR1 LNHDA, CDR2 SQIVND (reference sequence). CDR3 length equals 16 residues. Here the CDR3 reads CASIIAPGQGATEAFF. CDR3 coding DNA: TGTGCCAGTATCATCGCCCCGGGACAGGGGGCAACTGAAGCTTTCTTT.

This clone has just one count. V gene TRBV4-2 combines with J gene TRBJ2-1; 9 nucleotides match TRBD2. V lost 0 bases and J lost 7; bases outside the gene matches: 7. This CDR3 comprises 16 residues. Germline-derived CDR1 and CDR2 are LGHNA and YNFKEQ. The CDR3 sequence: CASSQEWLAGRNEQFF. For the CDR3, the DNA is TGTGCCAGCAGCCAAGAGTGGCTAGCGGGGAGGAATGAGCAGTTCTTC.

The chain has TRBV30 and TRBJ1-4; TRBD1 might be the D (6 bases). Trimming shortened V by 4 bases and J by 8 bases, and 14 bases separated the two germline ends. In germline, CDR1 is GTSNPN, CDR2 SVGIG (reference sequence). The CDR3 extends over 13 amino acids. The CDR3 nucleotides are TGTGCCTGGAACAGGGCGAGAGGGGAAAAACTGTTTTTT. It specifies CAWNRARGEKLFF.

The V gene is TRBV25-1, the J gene TRBJ1-1, with D tentatively TRBD1 (6 bases). In germline, CDR1 is MGHDK, CDR2 SYGVNS. Trimming shortened V by 8 bases and J by 4 bases, and 23 bases separated the two germline ends. There are 16 residues in the CDR3. CDR3 residues: CASQSTGRSGGTEAFF. CDR3 DNA sequence: TGTGCCAGCCAGTCCACAGGGCGTAGTGGTGGCACTGAAGCTTTCTTT. The full variable domain, in which reference TRBV25-1 and TRBJ1-1 provide the parts outside the CDR3, is EADIYQTPRYLVIGTGKKITLECSQTMGHDKMYWYQQDPGMELHLIHYSYGVNSTEKGDLSSESTVSRIRTEHFPLTLESARPSHTSQYLCASQSTGRSGGTEAFFGQGTRLTVV.

The chain carries TRBV4-1 and TRBJ2-1; D may be TRBD1 (5 bases). This CDR3 spans 15 amino acids. V was pared by 4 bases and J by 7 bases, with 17 bases between. CDR1 and CDR2 (germline): MGHRA, YSYEKL. CDR3 in DNA: TGCGCCAGCAGCCTAACCAGGGATACCTTTAATGAGCAGTTCTTC. It specifies CASSLTRDTFNEQFF.

The rearrangement joins TRBV19 to TRBJ1-5; D gene uncertain. Trimming shortened V by 2 bases and J by 5 bases, and 16 bases separated the two germline ends. The CDR3 covers 16 residues. Germline-derived CDR1 and CDR2 are LNHDA and SQIVND (reference sequence). CDR3 DNA sequence: TGTGCCAGTAGTATATATAGTGGGCTTGGTGATCAGCCCCAGCATTTT. It codes for CASSIYSGLGDQPQHF.

The V gene is TRBV19, the J gene TRBJ2-2; D not resolved. Per germline, CDR1 LNHDA and CDR2 SQIVND (reference sequence). V was shortened by 1 base and J by 5 bases, with 11 bases between the two germline ends. The CDR3 runs to 15 residues. CDR3 in amino acids: CASSIARPSTGELFF. The CDR3, as DNA: TGTGCCAGTAGTATAGCCCGTCCCTCAACCGGGGAGCTGTTTTTT.

This clone was seen only once. The chain recombines TRBV7-3 with TRBJ2-7; TRBD2 matches 12 bases. This CDR3 is built from 16 residues. The V and J ends lost 2 bases and 4 bases, in that order; junction bases with no gene match: 6. Germline lookup yields CDR1 SGHTA and CDR2 FQGTGA. The CDR3: CASSLSGGLAGYEQYF. The CDR3, as DNA: TGTGCCAGCAGCTTATCAGGGGGACTAGCGGGTTACGAGCAGTACTTC.

CDR3 region: CASSLGQAGDEQYF. DNA for the CDR3: TGTGCCAGCAGCTTAGGGCAGGCAGGAGACGAGCAGTACTTC. The chain recombines TRBV7-9 with TRBJ2-7; D call uncertain. This CDR3 has 14 amino acids. V lost 1 base, J lost 5 bases, and 12 bases lay in between. Germline V gene lookup returns CDR1 SEHNR and CDR2 FQNEAQ (reference sequence).

The chain has TRBV7-9 and TRBJ2-7; 7 bases match TRBD1. Trimming at V came to 1 base and at J to 1 base, leaving 7 bases not matched to a gene. Germline-derived CDR1 and CDR2 are SEHNR and FQNEAQ (reference sequence). This CDR3 comprises 16 residues. CDR3 in DNA: TGTGCCAGCAGCTTAGGGGTGGGGGACAGATCCTACGAGCAGTACTTC. Protein product: CASSLGVGDRSYEQYF.

This clone is medium-sized (0.01 to 0.1%). The rearrangement joins TRBV12-5 to TRBJ1-2, with 9 bases fitting TRBD1. The CDR3 is 13 amino acids. With V trimmed by 6 bases and J by 9 bases, 8 bases remained unmatched. Germline V gene data show CDR1 as LGHNT and CDR2 as FRNRAP. For the CDR3, the DNA is TGTGCTAGTGGCAGGACAGGGGACTTTCGCTACACCTTC. This translates into CASGRTGDFRYTF.

The J gene is TRBJ2-7, the V gene TRBV7-9; D possibly uses TRBD1 or TRBD2 (6 bases each). The CDR3 runs 16 residues. Per germline, CDR1 SEHNR and CDR2 FQNEAQ (reference sequence). V lost 3 bases to trimming and J lost 0 bases, with 15 bases between them. This CDR3 is CASSFIRGESSYEQYF. The CDR3 bases are TGTGCCAGCAGCTTTATTAGGGGGGAGAGCTCCTACGAGCAGTACTTC.

This clone was recorded once. V gene TRBV6-1 combines with J gene TRBJ1-4; possibly TRBD1 for D (6 bases). The germline V gene encodes CDR1 MNHNS and CDR2 SASEGT. The ends were cut back, 4 bases at V and 4 bases at J, with 10 bases in the middle. CDR3 size: 14 residues. DNA for the CDR3: TGTGCCAGCAGTGGGGACACCTATAATGAAAAACTGTTTTTT. As protein: CASSGDTYNEKLFF.

Turning to this clone: The same CDR3 arises from other DNA sequences in this sample as well. This rearrangement joins TRBV5-1 to TRBJ2-5; the match to TRBD2 covers 7 bases. The CDR3 has 14 residues. In germline, CDR1 is SGHRS, CDR2 YFSETQ. V dropped 2 bases and J dropped 5; count of bases not matched to a gene: 6. The CDR3 reads CASSFGLERETQYF. The CDR3 DNA is TGCGCCAGCAGCTTCGGACTAGAGAGGGAGACCCAGTACTTC.

This sequence joins TRBV19 and TRBJ1-6; unclear D gene. V lost 4 bases to trimming and J lost 0 bases, with 13 bases between them. The CDR3 runs to 17 residues. Germline values: CDR1 LNHDA, CDR2 SQIVND (reference sequence). The CDR3 spells CASSTDWVNSYNSPLHF. DNA of the CDR3: TGTGCCAGTAGTACGGATTGGGTAAACTCCTATAATTCACCCCTCCACTTT. Full variable domain (remainder filled in from reference TRBV19 and TRBJ1-6): DGGITQSPKYLFRKEGQNVTLSCEQNLNHDAMYWYRQDPGQGLRLIYYSQIVNDFQKGDIAEGYSVSREKKESFPLTVTSAQKNPTAFYLCASSTDWVNSYNSPLHFGNGTRLTVT.

V usage is TRBV5-8 and J usage is TRBJ1-4; D is possibly TRBD1 (6 bases). Germline V lookup: CDR1 SGHTS, CDR2 YDEGEE. The length of the CDR3 is 13 residues. The V end lost 9 bases, the J end lost 5 bases, and 14 bases lay between the germline ends. The CDR3 loop reads CANTQGLNEKLFF. The CDR3 nucleotides are TGTGCCAATACACAGGGACTGAATGAAAAACTGTTTTTT.

This chain joins TRBV6-6 and TRBJ2-5, with TRBD1 identical over 9 bases. With the DNA end fitting TRBJ2-7 better, the J assignment may be wrong. From germline, CDR1 is MNHNY and CDR2 SVGAGI (reference sequence). This CDR3 is 15 amino acids long. CDR3 amino acids: CASSYGGQGVNEQYF. CDR3 coding DNA: TGTGCCAGCAGTTACGGGGGACAGGGAGTGAACGAGCAGTACTTC.

J is TRBJ2-2 and V is TRBV5-1; D is uncertain. Per the germline V gene, CDR1 is SGHRS and CDR2 is YFSETQ. V lost 1 base to trimming and J lost 3 bases, with 16 bases between them. The CDR3 runs 17 residues. The DNA for the CDR3 is TGCGCCAGCAGCTTGATAGGGTCGAGACTCGACACCGGGGAGCTGTTTTTT. Residues: CASSLIGSRLDTGELFF.